This passage covers 22 T cell receptor beta chains from one sample sequenced in a study of chronic HIV infection and antiretroviral therapy. TCRdb re-analysed the 5' RACE reads in MiXCR, keeping a single row per CDR3 protein. The sample consists of fewer than 40,000 distinct CDR3 sequences, about 9.6% of them appearing once. Material for sequencing was peripheral blood. The source is an adult who had HIV and had not received antiretroviral therapy, or was an uninfected healthy control (not recorded which).

This clonotype appeared many times. The rearrangement joins TRBV19 to TRBJ1-2, with TRBD1 as a possible D gene (5 bases). Germline loops: CDR1 LNHDA, CDR2 SQIVND (reference sequence). The CDR3 consists of 16 residues. Trimming cost V 3 bases and J 4 bases, with 18 bases left between them. The CDR3 spells CASSMDSPTGVYGYTF. CDR3 sequence (DNA): TGTGCCAGTAGTATGGATTCGCCAACAGGCGTCTATGGCTACACCTTC.

This clonotype was found many times. The chain recombines TRBV7-8 with TRBJ1-5, with D unclear. Germline values: CDR1 SGHVS, CDR2 FQNEAQ. This CDR3 is 16 amino acids long. Trimming shortened V by 1 base and J by 0 bases, and 10 bases separated the two germline ends. Here the CDR3 DNA reads TGTGCCAGCAGCTTAGGGGTTGACTATAGCAATCAGCCCCAGCATTTT. Amino acid sequence: CASSLGVDYSNQPQHF.

Ten or more counts support this clonotype. The chain carries TRBV7-9 and TRBJ2-6; D remains ambiguous. The CDR3 runs 15 residues. Trimming pared 5 bases from V and 3 bases from J, leaving 11 bases between. Germline CDR1 SEHNR, CDR2 FQNEAQ (reference sequence). The CDR3 DNA reads as TGTGCCAGCAGCCCTGTGGCCAGTGGGGCCAACGTCCTGACTTTC. As protein: CASSPVASGANVLTF.

The V gene is TRBV20-1, the J gene TRBJ1-1, with TRBD1 matching over 7 bases. Germline-derived CDR1 and CDR2 are DFQATT and SNEGSKA (reference sequence). This CDR3 is 12 amino acids long. In DNA form, the CDR3 reads TGCAGAGTCGACAGGGAAGGCACTGAAGCTTTCTTT. It encodes CRVDREGTEAFF.

A few counts support this clonotype. The chain recombines TRBV29-1 with TRBJ1-1, with a tentative D call TRBD1 (5 bases). CDR1 is SQVTM, CDR2 ANQGSEA, per germline. The CDR3 is 13 amino acids. The V gene lost 8 bases and the J gene lost 5 bases, with 18 bases spanning the gap. CDR3 region: CSSAGRLETEAFF. CDR3 DNA sequence: TGCAGCTCCGCGGGGCGGCTGGAAACTGAAGCTTTCTTT.

This clonotype appeared many times. The genes are TRBV7-8 and TRBJ2-3; D is unclear. Germline CDR1 reads SGHVS; CDR2 reads FQNEAQ. This CDR3 comprises 14 residues. The V end was cut by 5 bases, the J end by 3 bases, with 12 bases between. The CDR3: CASSLELKTDTQYF. The CDR3 nucleotides read TGTGCCAGCAGCCTAGAATTGAAGACAGATACGCAGTATTTT.

Regarding this clonotype: With a much larger clone just one base away, this may be a read error. The rearrangement uses TRBV20-1 and TRBJ2-7; 9 bases match TRBD2. The CDR3 is 15 residues long. Germline loops: CDR1 DFQATT, CDR2 SNEGSKA (reference sequence). Trimming at V came to 3 bases and at J to 3 bases, leaving 9 bases not matched to a gene. The CDR3, as DNA: TGCAGTGCTAGTTCCTTAGCGGGAGTGGACTACGAGCAGTACTTC. Translating gives CSASSLAGVDYEQYF.

This clonotype was seen at least ten times. This chain connects TRBV29-1 to TRBJ2-6; no definite D call. The germline V and J ends were trimmed by 4 bases and 3 bases, with 7 bases remaining between them. Germline V gene sequence: CDR1 SQVTM, CDR2 ANQGSEA. The CDR3 totals 13 residues. The CDR3 region is CSVGAGGANVLTF. In nucleotides, the CDR3 is TGCAGCGTTGGGGCCGGTGGGGCCAACGTCCTGACTTTC.

This clonotype has just a few counts. This chain uses TRBV5-1 with TRBJ1-1; 8 bases map to TRBD1. This CDR3 spans 13 amino acids. Per germline, CDR1 SGHRS and CDR2 YFSETQ. Germline trimming cut 2 bases from V and 4 bases from J; bases unmatched to any gene: 1. The CDR3 nucleotides are TGCGCCAGCAGCTTTACAGGGGGCACTGAAGCTTTCTTT. Translation gives CASSFTGGTEAFF.

In its sample, this clonotype was seen many times. The chain combines TRBV4-2 with TRBJ2-7; D not resolved. V was shortened by 1 base and J by 2 bases, with 6 bases between the two germline ends. The CDR3 totals 13 residues. Germline assignment: CDR1 LGHNA and CDR2 YNFKEQ. The CDR3 nucleotides are TGTGCCAGCAGCCAAGGAGGAGCCTACGAGCAGTACTTC. As protein: CASSQGGAYEQYF.

This rearrangement joins TRBV28 to TRBJ2-7; D call uncertain. The CDR3 totals 14 residues. V lost 6 bases and J lost 0, with 12 bases in between. CDR1 and CDR2 from the germline V gene are MDHEN and SYDVKM. The chain's CDR3 is CASSQEIASYEQYF. The CDR3 nucleotides are TGTGCCAGCAGCCAGGAGATTGCCTCCTACGAGCAGTACTTC.

This clonotype occurred many times. The chain employs TRBV15 and TRBJ2-2; 7 nucleotides line up with TRBD1. The CDR3 is made up of 16 amino acids. V shed 3 bases, J shed 2 bases, and the junction held 6 bases outside the gene matches. In germline, CDR1 is LNHNV, CDR2 YYDKDF (reference sequence). The CDR3 DNA reads as TGTGCCACCAGCAGCGAAGGGACAGCCAACACCGGGGAGCTGTTTTTT. The encoded protein is CATSSEGTANTGELFF.

A few counts support this clonotype. The J gene is TRBJ1-1, the V gene TRBV29-1; 7 bases align to TRBD1. J gave up 4 bases and V 3 bases, and 11 bases lay outside the gene matches. The CDR3 runs 15 residues. Germline V gives CDR1 SQVTM, CDR2 ANQGSEA. CDR3 nucleotides: TGCAGCGTTGATCCGAGACAGGGAAGAGGCACTGAAGCTTTCTTT. Translating it yields CSVDPRQGRGTEAFF.

This clonotype has ten or more counts. The V and J genes are TRBV11-2 and TRBJ2-1; possibly TRBD2 for D (6 bases). Per germline, CDR1 SGHAT and CDR2 FQNNGV. The CDR3 loop spans 16 amino acids. Trimming pared 2 bases from V and 8 bases from J, leaving 19 bases between. The CDR3 region is CASSLLRGAGWDEQFF. CDR3 bases: TGTGCCAGCAGCTTATTACGCGGGGCCGGGTGGGATGAGCAGTTCTTC. The variable domain in full, with the rest retrieved from reference TRBV11-2 and TRBJ2-1, is EAGVAQSPRYKIIEKRQSVAFWCNPISGHATLYWYQQILGQGPKLLIQFQNNGVVDDSQLPKDRFSAERLKGVDSTLKIQPAKLEDSAVYLCASSLLRGAGWDEQFFGPGTRLTVL.

The chain couples TRBV28 to TRBJ2-2; D uncertain. This CDR3 has 16 residues. The V end was cut by 1 base, the J end by 6 bases, with 15 bases between. Germline-derived CDR1 and CDR2 are MDHEN and SYDVKM. The CDR3 DNA follows: TGTGCCAGCAGTTTATACCAACGATCGGGTTCCGGGGAGCTGTTTTTT. Encoded protein: CASSLYQRSGSGELFF. The full variable domain, its missing parts supplied by reference TRBV28 and TRBJ2-2, is DVKVTQSSRYLVKRTGEKVFLECVQDMDHENMFWYRQDPGLGLRLIYFSYDVKMKEKGDIPEGYSVSREKKERFSLILESASTNQTSMYLCASSLYQRSGSGELFFGEGSRLTVL.

This clonotype was observed a handful of times. The rearrangement joins TRBV15 to TRBJ1-5; D unresolved. The CDR3 is made up of 13 amino acids. V was cut by 2 bases and J by 5 bases, with 7 bases left in between. Germline V gene lookup returns CDR1 LNHNV and CDR2 YYDKDF (reference sequence). The CDR3 reads CATSRLPHQPQHF. The CDR3 DNA is TGTGCCACCAGCAGACTGCCGCATCAGCCCCAGCATTTT.

This clonotype was observed many times. The chain joins TRBV10-3 to TRBJ2-7; tentative D call: TRBD2 (5 bases). V was clipped by 3 bases and J by 1 base, with 10 bases between them. The germline V gene encodes CDR1 ENHRY and CDR2 SYGVKD. The CDR3 consists of 14 residues. DNA for the CDR3: TGTGCCATCAGTGACCAGGACTCGTCCTACGAGCAGTACTTC. This codes for CAISDQDSSYEQYF.

This clonotype was detected only a few times. The V and J genes are TRBV6-6 and TRBJ1-5; 7 positions agree with TRBD1. Germline V lookup: CDR1 MNHNY, CDR2 SVGAGI (reference sequence). The length of the CDR3 is 15 residues. J lost 2 bases, V lost 6 bases, and 7 bases had no gene match. CDR3 DNA sequence: TGTGCCAGCAGGCCGACAGGGTCGGGCAATCAGCCCCAGCATTTT. Its translation is CASRPTGSGNQPQHF.

Many counts were recorded for this clonotype. This rearrangement joins TRBV6-6 to TRBJ2-7, with TRBD1 identical over 10 bases. Trimming at V came to 1 base and at J to 6 bases, leaving 6 bases not matched to a gene. Per the germline V gene, CDR1 is MNHNY and CDR2 is SVGAGI (reference sequence). This CDR3 region has 15 residues. As DNA, the CDR3 is TGTGCCAGCAGTTACTTTGACAGGGGGCCTTTCGAGCAGTACTTC. It encodes CASSYFDRGPFEQYF.

This clonotype is medium-sized within its sample. The V gene is TRBV5-1, the J gene TRBJ2-3; D uncertain. The CDR3 length is 15 residues. Trimming removed 0 bases from V and 2 bases from J, with 10 bases in between. The germline V gene has CDR1 SGHRS and CDR2 YFSETQ. CDR3 protein: CASSLVRLVTDTQYF. DNA of the CDR3: TGCGCCAGCAGCTTGGTTAGACTCGTCACAGATACGCAGTATTTT. Filled out from reference TRBV5-1 and TRBJ2-3, the complete variable domain reads KAGVTQTPRYLIKTRGQQVTLSCSPISGHRSVSWYQQTPGQGLQFLFEYFSETQRNKGNFPGRFSGRQFSNSRSEMNVSTLELGDSALYLCASSLVRLVTDTQYFGPGTRLTVL.

This clonotype was counted ten times or more. The rearrangement joins TRBV7-9 to TRBJ2-5; no clear D gene. From germline, CDR1 is SEHNR and CDR2 FQNEAQ (reference sequence). The CDR3 runs 12 residues. Deletions cut 5 bases from V and 5 bases from J, with 9 bases between. The CDR3 reads CASSQIGETQYF. DNA of the CDR3: TGTGCCAGCAGCCAAATTGGGGAGACCCAGTACTTC.

This clonotype was detected many times. V gene TRBV6-5 combines with J gene TRBJ2-7, with D unclear. The CDR3 has 9 residues. The V end was cut by 6 bases, the J end by 4 bases, with 1 base between. Germline V gene data show CDR1 as MNHEY and CDR2 as SVGAGI. The CDR3 is CASRYEQYF. CDR3 nucleotide sequence: TGTGCCAGCAGGTACGAGCAGTACTTC.